This T cell receptor (beta chain) was identified during a study of a mutant IDH1 vaccine in newly diagnosed glioma. Produced via immunoSEQ multiplex PCR; TCRdb's table is partial and in-frame only. The profile covers some 100,000 clones, with roughly four fifths appearing a single time and 7.4% taken by the ten largest. Time point noted: baseline, week 1 (first vaccination visit). Described treatment: pre-vaccination baseline after standard-of-care therapy. V shed 6 bases and J 7 bases; nucleotides not matched to a gene: 11. The CDR3 spans 15 residues. Germline-derived CDR1 and CDR2 are MNHEY and SVGAGI.

This receptor was obtained from a woman aged 45-65 years with glioma. Sequenced here: PBMCs, sampled from a glioma patient treated with radiotherapy, temozolomide or both. The rearrangement uses TRBV6-5 and TRBJ1-2; 10 positions match TRBD1. CDR3 coding DNA: TGTGCCAGCAGCATCCAAGGACAGGGGGTTGGTGGCTACACCTTC. This translates into CASSIQGQGVGGYTF.